One T cell receptor beta chain is described in this entry. The antigen is unknown. The ends were cut back, 3 bases at V and 3 bases at J, with 11 bases in the middle. The CDR3 runs 15 residues. The germline V gene has CDR1 LNHDA and CDR2 SQIVND (reference sequence). This table comes from immunoSEQ multiplex PCR, and its TCRdb copy is limited to in-frame clones, with some not included. Seen here are around 1 million clones, 70% to 85% observed once, and the top ten hold about 1.5%. These data are taken from a study of shared clonotypes between healthy human individuals. General observations from the study: Non-shared clonotypes displayed generation probabilities falling below those of clonotypes present in all four donors. The rarefaction results pointed to incomplete sorted-subset sequencing despite large depth.

The chain combines TRBV19 with TRBJ1-4; D might be TRBD1 (5 bases). The source is a man aged 18-30 years in good health. The source material was memory CD4+ T cells sorted from blood. The subset here: CD45RA-negative fraction. CDR3 nucleotides: TGTGCCAGTAGTATCGGTTTGGGGGCTAATGAAAAACTGTTTTTT. Translation: CASSIGLGANEKLFF.